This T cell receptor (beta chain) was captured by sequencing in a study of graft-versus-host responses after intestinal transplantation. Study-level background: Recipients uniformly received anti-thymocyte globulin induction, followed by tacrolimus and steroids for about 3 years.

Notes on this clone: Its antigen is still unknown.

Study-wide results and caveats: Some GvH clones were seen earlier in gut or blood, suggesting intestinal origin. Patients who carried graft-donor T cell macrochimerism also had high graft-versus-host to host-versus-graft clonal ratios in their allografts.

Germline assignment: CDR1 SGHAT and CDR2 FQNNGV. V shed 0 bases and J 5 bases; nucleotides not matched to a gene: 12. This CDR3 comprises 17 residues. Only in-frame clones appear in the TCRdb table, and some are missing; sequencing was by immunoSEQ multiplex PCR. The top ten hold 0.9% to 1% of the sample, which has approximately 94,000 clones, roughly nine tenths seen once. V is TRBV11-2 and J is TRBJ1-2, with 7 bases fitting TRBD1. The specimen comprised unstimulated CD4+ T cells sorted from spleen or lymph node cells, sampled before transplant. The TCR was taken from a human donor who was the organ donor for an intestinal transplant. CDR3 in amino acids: CASSLDRVSVGQYGYTF. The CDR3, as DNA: TGTGCCAGCAGCTTAGATCGCGTCAGTGTGGGACAGTATGGCTACACCTTC.